The next 13 T cell receptor beta chains were all read from a single sample in a study of response to subunit inactivated influenza vaccine. TCRdb called the RT-PCR reads again in MiXCR, with one record for every CDR3 protein. The sample yields fewer than 200,000 distinct CDR3 sequences, about 9.3% seen once. The sample was non-naive T cells sorted from PBMCs, taken on the day of vaccination. The receptors originated from a man over 45 who received an inactivated influenza vaccine.

V gene TRBV6-1 combines with J gene TRBJ1-2; perhaps TRBD1 as D (5 bases). Looked up from germline, CDR1 is MNHNS and CDR2 is SASEGT. With 5 bases removed from V and 7 bases from J, the gap between germline ends came to 17 bases. The CDR3 is made up of 14 amino acids. CDR3 residues: CASSPLTSRVGYTF. In DNA, the CDR3 is TGTGCCAGCAGTCCTCTAACGTCCAGGGTTGGCTACACCTTC.

In this sample, this clonotype turned up a few times. The CDR3 sequence: CASSVGASTDTQYF. The CDR3 coding sequence is TGTGCCAGCAGTGTTGGGGCGAGCACAGATACGCAGTATTTT. The chain combines TRBV5-6 with TRBJ2-3; D might be TRBD1 (5 bases). The germline CDR1 and CDR2 sequences are SGHDT and YYEEEE. The CDR3 loop spans 14 amino acids. The V end lost 5 bases, the J end lost 0 bases, and 10 bases lay between the germline ends.

This chain joins TRBV20-1 and TRBJ1-1; possible D gene TRBD1, 6 bases. The CDR3 runs 13 residues. The germline V gene has CDR1 DFQATT and CDR2 SNEGSKA (reference sequence). V was pared by 3 bases and J by 0 bases, with 8 bases between. The CDR3 nucleotides are TGCAGTGCTAGGACAGGTGTGAACACTGAAGCTTTCTTT. As protein: CSARTGVNTEAFF.

With regard to this clonotype: A read error may produce the germline difference seen at one junction end. The V and J genes are TRBV6-5 and TRBJ2-7, with 10 nucleotides matching TRBD1. Germline loops: CDR1 MNHEY, CDR2 SVGAGI. This CDR3 is 15 amino acids long. The CDR3: CASSDSGQGLEEQYF. In DNA, the CDR3 is TGTGCCAGCAGTGACTCGGGACAGGGGCTGGAGGAGCAGTACTTC.

This clonotype was picked up many times. This chain connects TRBV20-1 to TRBJ2-7; no clear D. V gave up 0 bases and J gave up 1 base, with 7 bases separating them. Germline loops: CDR1 DFQATT, CDR2 SNEGSKA (reference sequence). The length of the CDR3 is 13 residues. Here the CDR3 reads CSARDGSSYEQYF. The CDR3 bases are TGCAGTGCTAGAGACGGGTCTTCCTACGAGCAGTACTTC.

This clonotype has ten or more counts. The DNA of the CDR3 is TGTGCCAGCAGCTTATGGGATCTAGGGGTGGCCGGGGAGCTGTTTTTT. Its translation is CASSLWDLGVAGELFF. The genes are TRBV11-2 and TRBJ2-2; D perhaps matches TRBD1 (5 bases). Trimming shortened V by 2 bases and J by 6 bases, and 16 bases separated the two germline ends. The CDR3 spans 16 residues. Germline V CDR1 and CDR2: SGHAT, FQNNGV.

The rearrangement joins TRBV20-1 to TRBJ2-7, with D possibly matching TRBD1 (5 bases). Trimming removed 0 bases from V and 5 bases from J, with 14 bases in between. The CDR3 is 14 amino acids. Germline V gene lookup returns CDR1 DFQATT and CDR2 SNEGSKA (reference sequence). The CDR3 DNA reads as TGCAGTGCTAGAGATCTGGGGCGGCGCGACGAGCAGTACTTC. As protein: CSARDLGRRDEQYF.

The chain combines TRBV7-2 with TRBJ2-3; 11 positions match TRBD2. The V gene end was trimmed by 5 bases and the J gene end by 6 bases; junction bases not matched to a gene: 10. Per the germline V gene, CDR1 is SGHTA and CDR2 is FQGNSA. This CDR3 has 16 residues. CDR3 loop: CASSRGLAALRDTQYF. The CDR3 DNA sequence: TGTGCCAGCAGCAGGGGACTAGCGGCCCTAAGGGATACGCAGTATTTT.

The rearrangement joins TRBV12-3 or TRBV12-4 to TRBJ2-1, with 12 bases lining up with TRBD2. This CDR3 is built from 19 residues. V shed 6 bases, J shed 5 bases, and the junction held 17 bases outside the gene matches. The chain's CDR3 is CASSARGGLAGRIDNEQFF. CDR3 bases: TGTGCCAGCAGCGCGAGGGGGGGACTAGCGGGCAGAATAGACAATGAGCAGTTCTTC.

This clonotype was seen many times. The chain employs TRBV20-1 and TRBJ1-1, with TRBD1 identical over 8 bases. CDR3 size: 13 residues. Germline V lookup: CDR1 DFQATT, CDR2 SNEGSKA (reference sequence). The trim removed 4 bases at V and 2 bases at J, leaving 3 bases unmatched. CDR3 sequence (DNA): TGCAGTGCTACACAGGGGGGAAACACTGAAGCTTTCTTT. Its translation is CSATQGGNTEAFF.

The chain combines TRBV4-1 with TRBJ2-1; D perhaps matches TRBD1 (6 bases). V lost 4 bases, J lost 15 bases, and 19 bases lay in between. The CDR3 is 13 residues long. Germline V gene lookup returns CDR1 MGHRA and CDR2 YSYEKL. The CDR3: CASSPFGQGRGFF. DNA of the CDR3: TGCGCCAGCAGCCCGTTCGGGCAGGGCAGGGGGTTCTTC.

The rearrangement uses TRBV12-3 or TRBV12-4 and TRBJ2-3, with a tentative D call TRBD1 (6 bases). With 5 bases removed from V and 7 bases from J, the gap between germline ends came to 13 bases. The CDR3 spans 13 residues. CDR3 sequence reads: CASSVDSRNTQYF. CDR3 nucleotides: TGTGCCAGCAGTGTGGACAGTAGGAATACGCAGTATTTT.

This clonotype was seen repeatedly, ten times or more. The rearrangement links TRBV30 to TRBJ1-2, with 9 bases lining up with TRBD1. The CDR3 length is 15 residues. Germline lookup yields CDR1 GTSNPN and CDR2 SVGIG (reference sequence). Germline trimming cut 5 bases from V and 0 bases from J; bases unmatched to any gene: 7. The CDR3 region has the DNA TGTGCCTGGGTCCGGGACAGGGCCTCTAACTATGGCTACACCTTC. It translates to CAWVRDRASNYGYTF.